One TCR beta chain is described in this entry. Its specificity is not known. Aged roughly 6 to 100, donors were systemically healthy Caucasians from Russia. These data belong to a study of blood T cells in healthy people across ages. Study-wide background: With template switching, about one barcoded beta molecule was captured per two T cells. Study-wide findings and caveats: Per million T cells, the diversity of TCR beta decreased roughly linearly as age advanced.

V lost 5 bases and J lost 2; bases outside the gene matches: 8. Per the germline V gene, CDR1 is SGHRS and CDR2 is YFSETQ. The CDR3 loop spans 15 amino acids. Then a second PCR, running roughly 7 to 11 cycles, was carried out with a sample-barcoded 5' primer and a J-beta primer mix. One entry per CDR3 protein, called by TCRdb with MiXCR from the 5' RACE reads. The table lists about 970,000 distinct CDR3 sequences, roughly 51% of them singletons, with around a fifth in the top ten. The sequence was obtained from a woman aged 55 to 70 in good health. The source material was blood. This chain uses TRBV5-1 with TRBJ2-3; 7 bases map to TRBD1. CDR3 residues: CASSLLGQNTDTQYF. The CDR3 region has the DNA TGCGCCAGCAGTCTCCTGGGACAGAACACAGATACGCAGTATTTT.